This TCR beta chain was captured by sequencing in a study of shared clonotypes between healthy human individuals (dated by TCRdb to about 2020). The study in broad terms: The cohort comprised a couple of women and a few men aged 18 to 49 years. Each donor's leukapheresis produced roughly between roughly 0.85 and 10 billion PBMCs. To estimate repertoire size and how much clonotype sharing occurs between individuals, the study deeply sequenced the blood TCR repertoires of 4 to 6 healthy adults. To increase sequencing depth and limit assay-specific biases, different laboratories used diverse techniques to prepare libraries and sequence TCR repertoires. For each donor, three plates each were used for CD4 naive and CD4 memory, two plates were used for CD8 naive, and one plate was used for CD8 memory. Beyond this particular receptor, the publication reports: Naive subsets generally had larger estimated clonotype richness than memory subsets. Rarefaction of sorted-subset datasets indicated incomplete sequencing despite the large sequencing depth. Because the study included only a small number of donors, the genetic and exposure-history diversity represented was limited. Pairwise subsampling led to the expectation that sequencing depth would affect the degree of clonotype sharing among donors. Sampling was restricted to blood, and TCR repertoires in tissue are likely to differ from TCR repertoires in blood. Sharing across several donors was observed for approximately 5% of naive CD4, 3% to 3.5% of naive CD8, 2.3% of memory CD4, and about 0.4% of memory CD8 clonotypes. Clonotypes shared by all four sorted-subset donors showed higher generation probabilities than non-shared clonotypes.

Relative to germline, V is 5 bases shorter and J is 4 bases shorter, with 12 bases between their ends. CDR1 and CDR2 are read off the germline V gene as SGHAT and FQNNGV. Reading from cysteine to phenylalanine, the CDR3 counts 13 amino acids. The kept DNA is CDR3 alone, 39 bases in frame from the first base. A word on this clone: It lacks a known antigen. Nothing much larger sits one base from this clone, and base qualities are not available.

Using the deep immunoSEQ assay, multiplex PCR amplified TCR CDR3 regions from genomic DNA. Extracted genomic DNA from each cell subset was distributed evenly across all wells of several immunoSEQ 96-well plates, and each plate was treated as a replicate. For sorted subsets, approximately 200 ng of genomic DNA, equivalent to 25,000 to 30,000 T cell genomes, went into each replicate PCR. Purified libraries were quantified with a Qubit 3.0 fluorometer, sized on a Bioanalyzer 2100, and re-quantified with the KAPA Library Quantification kit. Every immunoSEQ 96-well plate was sequenced on a separate single-read 150-cycle Illumina NextSeq 550 flow cell. The authors' analysis ran thus. Because only junctional sequences without quality scores were contained in the immunoSEQ output, filtering matching that applied to full-length reads could not be performed. To assign V/J genes and CDR3, sequences were annotated using PyIR, a Python wrapper for IgBLAST v1.9, with IMGT germline references. Reads were filtered out if the reads had weak V/J assignments (E-value above 1e-6), no CDR3, stop codons, out-of-frame junctions, or ambiguous translated residues. V3J clonotypes were defined as sequences sharing the same inferred V gene, J gene, and CDR3 amino acid sequence. The percentage overlap between two repertoires was calculated by dividing the number of shared unique clonotypes by the size of the smaller repertoire. Repertoire richness was assessed with RTK rarefaction, the Chao1 estimator, and Recon v2.1 estimates of unobserved clonotypes. Generation probabilities for all TCRbeta clonotypes obtained by the gDNA method from a handful of donors were computed using OLGA. Entries here come from immuneACCESS through TCRdb and include only in-frame sequences with V and J called. Some clones fail to appear in such tables; in the studies checked, an unresolved V gene covers under half of the shortfall, and the cause of the remainder is unknown. V, J and clone size were drawn from that table, and D and trimming were deduced from the DNA. In this sample the table shows roughly 2.1 million clones, 93% of which occur a single time. The ten largest clones represent roughly 1.8% of the sample.

For the CD8 naive samples, CD45RO-negative cells were positively selected for CCR7, yielding a CD45RA+CCR7+ population from which TemRA cells were excluded. The donors were healthy, HIV-negative adults with no recently reported acute infections or vaccinations. Every donor was a Caucasian adult living in Nashville, Tennessee, USA. Blood was obtained by leukapheresis, after which PBMCs were separated by Ficoll-Histopaque density gradient centrifugation and cryopreserved in liquid nitrogen vapor phase. Analytical flow cytometry was used to check the purity and quantity of each magnetically sorted T cell population. Each sorted fraction had its genomic DNA isolated and then quantified by UV absorbance on a Nanodrop 2000c.

This TCR was sampled from a man between 18 and 35 years old in good health. Some clones in this sample may be carry-over from other donors' samples. Sequencing used naive CD8+ T cells from PBMCs. The intended sense of this specimen's cell subset or site label: CD45RA+CCR7+. This sequence uses TRBV11-2 and TRBJ2-7; TRBD2 is a possible D gene, resting on 6 matching bases. The CDR3 here reads CASSPNGRYEQYF. The DNA reads as follows: TGTGCCAGCAGCCCAAACGGGAGATACGAGCAGTACTTC.